Each of the 27 T cell receptor beta chains below was sequenced from the same sample in a study of T cell changes during pregnancy in multiple sclerosis (dated by TCRdb to between 2018 and 2021). Preparation of the library involved the immunoSEQ multiplex PCR assay. The table was pulled from immuneACCESS by TCRdb, which kept in-frame rearrangements only. Such tables lose some clones; where checked, under half of the loss comes from unresolved V genes, and the rest has no known cause. In this sample the table shows approximately 97,000 clones, 90% of which occur a single time. Around 0.78% of the sample lies in the top ten. The source was peripheral blood, collected in the second trimester of pregnancy. The receptors shown here come from a female donor in good health, enrolled as a control in a pregnancy study.

The chain combines TRBV7-2 with TRBJ1-2; D is unclear. Trimming left V 8 bases short and J 0 bases short, with 16 bases between. Germline values: CDR1 SGHTA, CDR2 FQGNSA. The CDR3 runs to 15 residues. CDR3 in amino acids: CASGLRPGSNYGYTF. The DNA of the CDR3 is TGTGCCAGCGGGTTAAGGCCGGGTTCTAACTATGGCTACACCTTC.

This CDR3 is CASSLGQNNSPLHF. CDR3 in DNA: TGCGCCAGCAGCTTGGGACAGAATAATTCACCCCTCCACTTT. This chain uses TRBV5-1 with TRBJ1-6; a weak D match, TRBD1 (5 bases). This CDR3 has 14 residues. Germline CDR1 reads SGHRS; CDR2 reads YFSETQ. Trimming pared 0 bases from V and 5 bases from J, leaving 6 bases between.

The chain has TRBV19 and TRBJ1-2; 12 bases line up with TRBD1. CDR3 length: 19 residues. Looked up from germline, CDR1 is LNHDA and CDR2 is SQIVND (reference sequence). Unmatched junction bases numbered 19, after V lost 7 bases and J lost 4 bases. The CDR3 protein is CASKNRDRGLLYQSYGYTF. CDR3 in DNA: TGTGCCAGTAAGAACCGGGACAGGGGGCTTCTCTACCAGAGCTATGGCTACACCTTC.

This clone was observed a single time. The chain couples TRBV5-1 to TRBJ1-3, with a tentative D call TRBD1 (6 bases). The CDR3 runs 17 residues. The V gene's germline CDR1 is SGHRS and CDR2 YFSETQ. V lost 4 bases and J 0 bases, leaving 17 bases between the germline ends. CDR3 residues: CASSPDPTGSSGNTIYF. The CDR3 DNA sequence: TGCGCCAGCAGCCCAGATCCGACAGGTTCCTCTGGAAACACCATATATTTT.

The chain joins TRBV25-1 to TRBJ1-1, with TRBD1 as a possible D gene (5 bases). Germline V gene data show CDR1 as MGHDK and CDR2 as SYGVNS. CDR3 size: 15 residues. The V end lost 3 bases, the J end lost 5 bases, and 16 bases lay between the germline ends. The CDR3 protein is CASSELREGRTEAFF. The CDR3 nucleotides read TGTGCCAGCAGTGAGCTCCGGGAGGGGCGAACTGAAGCTTTCTTT.

The chain uses TRBV27 and TRBJ2-7, with D tentatively TRBD2 (6 bases). The CDR3 contains 15 residues. Germline CDR1 and CDR2: MNHEY and SMNVEV (reference sequence). V was clipped by 4 bases and J by 6 bases, with 19 bases between them. CDR3 in amino acids: CASSWGVSSLCEQYF. CDR3 bases: TGTGCCAGCAGTTGGGGGGTTAGTTCCCTATGCGAGCAGTACTTC.

This sequence joins TRBV19 and TRBJ2-1, with 9 positions matching TRBD2. V dropped 2 bases and J dropped 3; count of bases not matched to a gene: 2. Germline CDR1 is LNHDA and CDR2 is SQIVND (reference sequence). The CDR3 has 15 amino acids. The CDR3 here is CASSISSGDYNEQFF. CDR3 DNA: TGTGCCAGTAGTATATCTAGCGGGGACTACAATGAGCAGTTCTTC.

This clone was seen a handful of times. This chain links TRBV5-1 with TRBJ1-6; 9 nucleotides line up with TRBD1. The CDR3 contains 15 residues. The V gene's germline CDR1 is SGHRS and CDR2 YFSETQ. Germline trimming cut 4 bases from V and 9 bases from J; bases unmatched to any gene: 8. CDR3 sequence (DNA): TGCGCCAGCAGCGAGGGACAGGGCTGGGCTTCACCCCTCCACTTT. It yields the protein CASSEGQGWASPLHF.

This clone has more than one count but fewer than ten. The chain employs TRBV7-9 and TRBJ2-7; D is unresolved. The germline V and J ends were trimmed by 5 bases and 3 bases, with 11 bases remaining between them. The CDR3 has 13 residues. Germline CDR1 is SEHNR and CDR2 is FQNEAQ (reference sequence). DNA for the CDR3: TGTGCCAGCAGCCCGGTTCTCCTCTACGAGCAGTACTTC. Translation gives CASSPVLLYEQYF.

The chain joins TRBV28 to TRBJ2-7, with a possible D match to TRBD2 (5 bases). V lost 2 bases and J lost 7, with 6 bases in between. The germline V gene encodes CDR1 MDHEN and CDR2 SYDVKM. There are 11 residues in the CDR3. CDR3 residues: CASSLPGEQYF. In DNA form, the CDR3 reads TGTGCCAGCAGTTTACCGGGGGAGCAGTACTTC.

This clone appeared a few times. This rearrangement joins TRBV19 to TRBJ2-2, with 12 bases fitting TRBD2. CDR3 size: 16 residues. The V and J ends lost 5 bases and 4 bases, in that order; junction bases with no gene match: 5. Per germline, CDR1 LNHDA and CDR2 SQIVND (reference sequence). As DNA, the CDR3 is TGTGCCAGTAGTCTAGCGGGAGGGCGCGGCACCGGGGAGCTGTTTTTT. Protein sequence: CASSLAGGRGTGELFF.

The chain couples TRBV18 to TRBJ2-7; maybe TRBD1 (5 bases). The CDR3 has 13 residues. Trimming shortened V by 5 bases and J by 6 bases, and 14 bases separated the two germline ends. Germline CDR1 reads KGHSH; CDR2 reads LQKENI. The DNA of the CDR3 is TGTGCCAGCTCATACGCAGGGATTCGCGAGCAGTACTTC. This translates into CASSYAGIREQYF.

This clone is a singleton in its sample. The genes are TRBV9 and TRBJ2-1; 7 bases match TRBD2. V lost 0 bases to trimming and J lost 0 bases; unmatched junction nucleotides: 6. Germline V gene data show CDR1 as SGDLS and CDR2 as YYNGEE. This CDR3 has 17 amino acids. The CDR3, as DNA: TGTGCCAGCAGCGTAGGGTTAGCGGGCAGCTCCTACAATGAGCAGTTCTTC. Encoded protein: CASSVGLAGSSYNEQFF.

This clone was seen once. This chain connects TRBV7-2 to TRBJ1-4, with a weak D call TRBD1 (6 bases). The V end was cut by 0 bases, the J end by 7 bases, with 12 bases between. CDR3 length equals 15 residues. Germline CDR1 reads SGHTA; CDR2 reads FQGNSA. The CDR3 loop reads CASSLAGGLVEKLFF. In DNA, the CDR3 is TGTGCCAGCAGCTTAGCCGGGGGGCTCGTTGAAAAACTGTTTTTT.

The chain couples TRBV7-2 to TRBJ1-1, with D perhaps matching TRBD1 (5 bases). Per the germline V gene, CDR1 is SGHTA and CDR2 is FQGNSA. This CDR3 is 15 amino acids long. V gave up 3 bases and J gave up 4 bases, with 15 bases separating them. The CDR3, as DNA: TGTGCCAGCAGCTTCACGGCCAGGGCGGTCACTGAAGCTTTCTTT. Amino acid sequence: CASSFTARAVTEAFF.

This rearrangement joins TRBV9 to TRBJ2-7, with TRBD2 identical over 10 bases. Germline CDR1 SGDLS, CDR2 YYNGEE. The J segment lost 7 bases and the V segment lost 4 bases, leaving 11 bases of the junction unmatched. This CDR3 has 15 amino acids. CDR3 protein: CASSPDGLADFEQYF. The CDR3 DNA reads as TGTGCCAGCAGCCCAGACGGACTAGCGGACTTTGAGCAGTACTTC.

J is TRBJ1-2 and V is TRBV5-1; D gene ambiguous. The V gene lost 6 bases and the J gene lost 2 bases, with 14 bases spanning the gap. In germline, CDR1 is SGHRS, CDR2 YFSETQ. CDR3 size: 14 residues. The chain's CDR3 is CASTVTSSNYGYTF. CDR3 nucleotide sequence: TGCGCCAGCACCGTGACAAGTTCGAACTATGGCTACACCTTC.

This clone turned up a few times. One end of the junction fails to match germline, which may point to a read error. The chain uses TRBV7-7 and TRBJ2-3, with 7 bases fitting TRBD1. CDR1 and CDR2 from the germline V gene are SSHAT and FNYEAQ (reference sequence). This CDR3 is built from 16 residues. The CDR3 DNA is TGTGCTAGCAGCCGAGGGACAGACCCTAGCACAGATACGCAGTATTTT. Its translation is CASSRGTDPSTDTQYF.

J is TRBJ2-1 and V is TRBV9; TRBD1 might be the D (5 bases). CDR1 and CDR2 from the germline V gene are SGDLS and YYNGEE. Trimming removed 4 bases from V and 2 bases from J, with 13 bases in between. The CDR3 sequence is 15 residues long. CDR3 amino acids: CASSNQGSTYNEQFF. The CDR3 DNA reads as TGTGCCAGCAGCAACCAGGGTAGTACCTACAATGAGCAGTTCTTC.

CDR3 protein: CASSFRVNRGLDYGYTF. In DNA form, the CDR3 reads TGTGCCAGCAGCTTTAGGGTCAACAGGGGGCTTGACTATGGCTACACCTTC. The J gene is TRBJ1-2, the V gene TRBV27; 9 nucleotides line up with TRBD1. The germline gives CDR1 MNHEY, CDR2 SMNVEV (reference sequence). The CDR3 loop spans 17 amino acids. The junction had 14 bases not matched to a gene; V was cut back by 6 bases and J by 3 bases.

J is TRBJ2-1 and V is TRBV27; 7 bases match TRBD2. This CDR3 has 16 amino acids. Germline CDR1 is MNHEY and CDR2 is SMNVEV (reference sequence). J gave up 7 bases and V 3 bases, and 12 bases lay outside the gene matches. The CDR3 region has the DNA TGTGCCAGCAGTTTTATGGGAGGGGTAGGTGAGAATGAGCAGTTCTTC. Protein: CASSFMGGVGENEQFF.

The chain employs TRBV9 and TRBJ1-1, with a weak D call TRBD1 (5 bases). The CDR3 contains 17 residues. V was shortened by 0 bases and J by 1 base, with 16 bases between the two germline ends. Germline CDR1 reads SGDLS; CDR2 reads YYNGEE. The CDR3 sequence is CASSVERGVRGNTEAFF. DNA of the CDR3: TGTGCCAGCAGCGTAGAACGGGGGGTAAGGGGGAACACTGAAGCTTTCTTT.

The chain recombines TRBV4-1 with TRBJ1-4; a weak D match, TRBD1 (6 bases). CDR1 MGHRA and CDR2 YSYEKL come from the germline V gene. Trimming removed 3 bases at V and 6 bases at J, with 11 bases between. The CDR3 sequence is 14 residues long. CDR3 sequence (DNA): TGCGCCAGCAGCCACAGGGGTACCGATGAAAAACTGTTTTTT. Protein: CASSHRGTDEKLFF.

This chain connects TRBV5-4 to TRBJ1-2; possibly TRBD1 for D (5 bases). The CDR3 sequence is 15 residues long. Germline V gene lookup returns CDR1 SGHNT and CDR2 YYREEE (reference sequence). Trimming shortened V by 4 bases and J by 2 bases, and 15 bases separated the two germline ends. CDR3 amino acids: CASSPGLGKNYGYTF. CDR3 nucleotides: TGTGCCAGCAGCCCGGGACTGGGAAAGAACTATGGCTACACCTTC.

This clone appeared a single time. This chain links TRBV28 with TRBJ2-7; TRBD1 matches at 11 bases. This CDR3 region has 16 residues. The germline CDR1 and CDR2 sequences are MDHEN and SYDVKM. The trim removed 5 bases at V and 3 bases at J, leaving 9 bases unmatched. The CDR3 DNA reads as TGTGCCAGCAGTCCATCATTAGGGACAGGGGGCTACGAGCAGTACTTC. It yields the protein CASSPSLGTGGYEQYF. Full variable domain (remainder filled in from reference TRBV28 and TRBJ2-7): DVKVTQSSRYLVKRTGEKVFLECVQDMDHENMFWYRQDPGLGLRLIYFSYDVKMKEKGDIPEGYSVSREKKERFSLILESASTNQTSMYLCASSPSLGTGGYEQYFGPGTRLTVT.

The J gene is TRBJ1-1, the V gene TRBV7-9; D uncertain. The CDR3 totals 15 residues. The V gene's germline CDR1 is SEHNR and CDR2 FQNEAQ (reference sequence). V was cut by 2 bases and J by 0 bases, with 10 bases left in between. The CDR3 region has the DNA TGTGCCAGCAGCTTATCGGCGGTAATGAACACTGAAGCTTTCTTT. Residues: CASSLSAVMNTEAFF.

The chain recombines TRBV6-1 with TRBJ1-2; D is undetermined. V lost 0 bases and J lost 4, with 6 bases in between. The CDR3 has 13 amino acids. CDR1 is MNHNS and CDR2 is SASEGT in the germline V gene. The CDR3 is CASSEAGSYGYTF. CDR3 bases: TGTGCCAGCAGTGAAGCAGGGAGCTATGGCTACACCTTC.